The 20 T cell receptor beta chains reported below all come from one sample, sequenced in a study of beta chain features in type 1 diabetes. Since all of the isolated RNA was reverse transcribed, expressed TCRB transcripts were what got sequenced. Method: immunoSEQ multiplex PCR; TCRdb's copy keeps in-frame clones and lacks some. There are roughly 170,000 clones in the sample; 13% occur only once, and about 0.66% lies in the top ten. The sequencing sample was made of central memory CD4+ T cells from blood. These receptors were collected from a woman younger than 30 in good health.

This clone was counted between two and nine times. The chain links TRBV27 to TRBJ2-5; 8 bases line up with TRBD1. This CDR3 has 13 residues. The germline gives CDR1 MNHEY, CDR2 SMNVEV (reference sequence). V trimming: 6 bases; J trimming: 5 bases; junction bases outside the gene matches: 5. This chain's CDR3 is CASRRTGTETQYF. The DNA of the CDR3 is TGTGCCAGCAGACGGACAGGGACGGAGACCCAGTACTTC.

As DNA, the CDR3 is TGCGCCAGCAGCCACGACTTGAATAGAGAGACCCAGTACTTC. Translated, it gives CASSHDLNRETQYF. V is TRBV5-1 and J is TRBJ2-5; D gene ambiguous. The V end lost 4 bases, the J end lost 4 bases, and 14 bases lay between the germline ends. The CDR3 extends over 14 amino acids. Germline V gene lookup returns CDR1 SGHRS and CDR2 YFSETQ.

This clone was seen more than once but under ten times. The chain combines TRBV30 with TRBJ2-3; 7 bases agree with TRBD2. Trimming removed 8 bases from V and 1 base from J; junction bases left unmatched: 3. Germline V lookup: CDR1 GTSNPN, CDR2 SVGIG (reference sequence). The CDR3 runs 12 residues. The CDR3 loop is CARTSGTDTQYF. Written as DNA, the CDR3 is TGTGCCAGAACTAGCGGCACAGATACGCAGTATTTT.

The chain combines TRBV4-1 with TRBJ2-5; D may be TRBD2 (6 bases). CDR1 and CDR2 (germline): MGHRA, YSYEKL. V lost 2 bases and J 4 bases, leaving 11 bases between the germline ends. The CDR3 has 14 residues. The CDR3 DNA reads TGCGCCAGCAGCCAACGGGAGTCTGCAGAGACCCAGTACTTC. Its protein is CASSQRESAETQYF.

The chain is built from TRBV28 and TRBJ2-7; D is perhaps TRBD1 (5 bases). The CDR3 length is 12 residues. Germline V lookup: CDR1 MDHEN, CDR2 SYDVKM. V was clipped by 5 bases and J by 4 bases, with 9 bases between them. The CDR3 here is CASSGQKYEQYF. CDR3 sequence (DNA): TGTGCCAGCAGTGGACAAAAATACGAGCAGTACTTC.

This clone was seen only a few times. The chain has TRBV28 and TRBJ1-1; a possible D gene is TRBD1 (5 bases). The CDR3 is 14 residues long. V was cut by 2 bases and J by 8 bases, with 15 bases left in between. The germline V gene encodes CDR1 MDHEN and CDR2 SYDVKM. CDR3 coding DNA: TGTGCCAGCAGTTTAGCTATAAAAACAGGCGAAGCTTTCTTT. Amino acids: CASSLAIKTGEAFF.

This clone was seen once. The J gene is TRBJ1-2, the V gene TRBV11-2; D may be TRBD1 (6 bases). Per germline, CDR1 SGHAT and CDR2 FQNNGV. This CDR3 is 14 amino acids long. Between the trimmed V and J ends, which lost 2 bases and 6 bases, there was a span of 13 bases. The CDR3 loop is CASSLNRASDGYTF. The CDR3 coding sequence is TGTGCCAGCAGCTTAAACAGGGCAAGCGATGGCTACACCTTC.

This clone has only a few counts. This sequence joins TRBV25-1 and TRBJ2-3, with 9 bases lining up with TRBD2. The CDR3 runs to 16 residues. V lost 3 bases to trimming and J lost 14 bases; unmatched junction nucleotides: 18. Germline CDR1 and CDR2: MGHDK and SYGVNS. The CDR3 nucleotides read TGTGCCAGCAGTGACGGTATGGCGGGAGGGCCCCGATTTAGGTATTTT. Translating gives CASSDGMAGGPRFRYF.

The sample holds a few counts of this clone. This CDR3 is CASSERTGGNNEQFF. The CDR3 region has the DNA TGTGCCAGCAGTGAAAGGACAGGGGGTAATAATGAGCAGTTCTTC. This chain uses TRBV2 with TRBJ2-1; TRBD1 matches 10 bases. Germline assignment: CDR1 SNHLY and CDR2 FYNNEI. Germline trimming cut 2 bases from V and 7 bases from J; bases unmatched to any gene: 5. The CDR3 loop spans 15 amino acids.

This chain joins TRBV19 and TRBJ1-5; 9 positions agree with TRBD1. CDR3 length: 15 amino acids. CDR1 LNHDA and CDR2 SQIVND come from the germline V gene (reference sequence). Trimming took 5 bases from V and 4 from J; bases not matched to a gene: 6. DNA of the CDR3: TGTGCCAGTAGTCCGAACGACAGGGGGAATCAGCCCCAGCATTTT. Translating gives CASSPNDRGNQPQHF.

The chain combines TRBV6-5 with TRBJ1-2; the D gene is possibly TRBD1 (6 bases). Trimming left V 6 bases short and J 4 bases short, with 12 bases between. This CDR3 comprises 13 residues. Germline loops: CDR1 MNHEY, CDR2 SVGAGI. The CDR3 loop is CASSPRQVYGYTF. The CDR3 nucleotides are TGTGCCAGCAGCCCACGACAGGTCTATGGCTACACCTTC.

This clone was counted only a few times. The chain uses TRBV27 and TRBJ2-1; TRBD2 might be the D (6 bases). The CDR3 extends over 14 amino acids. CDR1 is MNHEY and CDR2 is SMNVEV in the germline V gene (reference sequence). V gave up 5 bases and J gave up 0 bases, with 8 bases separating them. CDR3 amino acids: CASSGGTSYNEQFF. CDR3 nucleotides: TGTGCCAGCAGTGGCGGGACCTCCTACAATGAGCAGTTCTTC.

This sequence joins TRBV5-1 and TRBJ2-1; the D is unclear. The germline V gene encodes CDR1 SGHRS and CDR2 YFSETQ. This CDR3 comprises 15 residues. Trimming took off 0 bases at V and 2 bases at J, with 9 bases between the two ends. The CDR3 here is CASSLVPTTYNEQFF. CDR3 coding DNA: TGCGCCAGCAGCTTGGTACCCACTACCTACAATGAGCAGTTCTTC. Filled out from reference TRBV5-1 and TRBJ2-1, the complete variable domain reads KAGVTQTPRYLIKTRGQQVTLSCSPISGHRSVSWYQQTPGQGLQFLFEYFSETQRNKGNFPGRFSGRQFSNSRSEMNVSTLELGDSALYLCASSLVPTTYNEQFFGPGTRLTVL.

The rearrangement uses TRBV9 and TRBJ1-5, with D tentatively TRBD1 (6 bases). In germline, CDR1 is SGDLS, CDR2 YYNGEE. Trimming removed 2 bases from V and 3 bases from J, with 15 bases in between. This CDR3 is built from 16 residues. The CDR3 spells CASSVDPRGNNQPQHF. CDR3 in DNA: TGTGCCAGCAGCGTCGACCCCAGGGGAAACAATCAGCCCCAGCATTTT.

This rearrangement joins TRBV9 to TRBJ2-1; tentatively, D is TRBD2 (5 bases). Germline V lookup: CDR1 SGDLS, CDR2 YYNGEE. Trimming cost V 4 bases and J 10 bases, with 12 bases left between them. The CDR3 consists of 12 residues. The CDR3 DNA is TGTGCCAGCAGCCGGACTCCCCCCGAGCAGTTCTTC. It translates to CASSRTPPEQFF.

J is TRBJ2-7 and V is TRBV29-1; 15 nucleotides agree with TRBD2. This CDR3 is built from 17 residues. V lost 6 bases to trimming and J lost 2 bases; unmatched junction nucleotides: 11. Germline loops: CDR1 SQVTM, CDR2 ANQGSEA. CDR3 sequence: CSVGSGLAGGRTYEQYF. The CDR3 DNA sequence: TGCAGCGTCGGATCTGGACTAGCGGGAGGGAGGACCTACGAGCAGTACTTC.

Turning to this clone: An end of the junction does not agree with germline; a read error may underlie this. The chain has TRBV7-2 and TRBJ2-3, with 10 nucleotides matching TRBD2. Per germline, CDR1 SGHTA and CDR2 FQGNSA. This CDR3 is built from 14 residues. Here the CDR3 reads CASSLAGARDTQYF. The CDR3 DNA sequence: TGTGCCAGCAGCCTAGCGGGGGCCCGAGATACGCAGTATTTT.

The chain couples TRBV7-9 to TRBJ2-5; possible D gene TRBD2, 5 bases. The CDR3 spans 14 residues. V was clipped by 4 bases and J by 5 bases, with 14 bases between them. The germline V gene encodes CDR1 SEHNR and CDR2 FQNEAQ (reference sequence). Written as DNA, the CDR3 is TGTGCCAGCAGCTCGCGGACTTCGGGGGAGACCCAGTACTTC. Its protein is CASSSRTSGETQYF. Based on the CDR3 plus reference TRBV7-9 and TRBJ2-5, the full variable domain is DTGVSQNPRHKITKRGQNVTFRCDPISEHNRLYWYRQTLGQGPEFLTYFQNEAQLEKSRLLSDRFSAERPKGSFSTLEIQRTEQGDSAMYLCASSSRTSGETQYFGPGTRLLVL.

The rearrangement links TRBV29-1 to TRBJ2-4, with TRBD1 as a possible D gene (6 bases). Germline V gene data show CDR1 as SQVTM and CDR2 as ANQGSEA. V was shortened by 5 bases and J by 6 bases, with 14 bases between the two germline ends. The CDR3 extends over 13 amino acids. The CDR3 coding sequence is TGCAGCGTTTTAGCCGGGACACCAAACATTCAGTACTTC. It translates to CSVLAGTPNIQYF.

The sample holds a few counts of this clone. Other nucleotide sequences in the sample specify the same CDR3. CDR3 coding DNA: TGCAGTGCTCATTACACCGGGGAGCTGTTTTTT. It codes for CSAHYTGELFF. The genes are TRBV20-1 and TRBJ2-2; D call uncertain. Per germline, CDR1 DFQATT and CDR2 SNEGSKA (reference sequence). V was trimmed by 5 bases and J by 3 bases, leaving 4 bases between them. The CDR3 is made up of 11 amino acids.